The 21 T cell receptor beta chains presented below share a single source sample, sequenced in a study of tumor and adjacent non-tumor tissue in lung cancer. The template was RNA from unsorted bulk tissue. A modified ARM-PCR protocol with three rounds of nested PCR amplified TCRbeta. One entry per CDR3 protein results from TCRdb running MiXCR on the multiplex PCR reads. The sample lists 100,000 to 150,000 distinct CDR3 sequences, about 66% seen once, with roughly 13% in the top ten. The sample was lung tumor tissue. The source is a man younger than 40 with non-small cell lung cancer.

This clonotype was seen at least ten times. The chain combines TRBV4-3 with TRBJ1-2; 9 bases fit TRBD1. CDR3 length: 14 residues. Germline values: CDR1 LGHNA, CDR2 YSLEER. The junction had 6 bases not matched to a gene; V was cut back by 3 bases and J by 7 bases. The CDR3 nucleotides are TGCGCCAGCAGCCATGTGGACAGGGGCGTTGGCTACACCTTC. Translated, it gives CASSHVDRGVGYTF.

In this sample, this clonotype turned up many times. The CDR3 loop is CASSFSGGALHEQYF. CDR3 DNA: TGTGCCAGCAGCTTTAGCGGGGGGGCGTTGCACGAGCAGTACTTC. V is TRBV5-4 and J is TRBJ2-7; 11 nucleotides align to TRBD2. The CDR3 covers 15 residues. Losses at the gene ends were 2 bases for V and 5 bases for J; bases not matched to a gene: 6. Germline V gives CDR1 SGHNT, CDR2 YYREEE (reference sequence).

This clonotype is medium-sized in the sample. V usage is TRBV10-1 and J usage is TRBJ2-1; maybe TRBD2 (5 bases). The CDR3 totals 14 residues. V gave up 9 bases and J gave up 2 bases, with 14 bases separating them. Per germline, CDR1 WNHNN and CDR2 SYGVQD (reference sequence). The DNA of the CDR3 is TGCGCCAGGCACCTTCGGGAAACCTACAATGAGCAGTTCTTC. Translation gives CARHLRETYNEQFF.

The rearrangement uses TRBV6-5 and TRBJ2-2; D gene unclear. Trimming took 11 bases from V and 7 from J, leaving 17 bases between them. Germline V gene sequence: CDR1 MNHEY, CDR2 SVGAGI. The CDR3 covers 13 residues. CDR3 DNA sequence: TGTGCCGGTAGTTACTCCCAGAGCGGGGAGCTGTTTTTT. Translation gives CAGSYSQSGELFF.

This clonotype was observed at least ten times. The chain carries TRBV4-3 and TRBJ1-4; D unresolved. CDR1 and CDR2 (germline): LGHNA, YSLEER. Trimming cost V 2 bases and J 0 bases, with 7 bases left between them. The CDR3 has 15 amino acids. CDR3 nucleotides: TGCGCCAGCAGCCAATCGGGAGCAACTAATGAAAAACTGTTTTTT. This codes for CASSQSGATNEKLFF.

V is TRBV5-1 and J is TRBJ1-1; 7 bases align to TRBD1. Losses at the gene ends were 0 bases for V and 4 bases for J; bases not matched to a gene: 3. CDR3 length: 14 residues. Germline V gene sequence: CDR1 SGHRS, CDR2 YFSETQ. The CDR3 DNA is TGCGCCAGCAGCTTGGGGGCAGGGGGCACTGAAGCTTTCTTT. This gives the protein CASSLGAGGTEAFF.

The J gene is TRBJ1-3, the V gene TRBV20-1; tentatively, D is TRBD1 (6 bases). Trimming took off 3 bases at V and 1 base at J, with 13 bases between the two ends. From germline, CDR1 is DFQATT and CDR2 SNEGSKA (reference sequence). CDR3 length: 15 amino acids. DNA for the CDR3: TGCAGTGCTAGCCCGAGGGGGGGGTCTGGAAACACCATATATTTT. Amino acid sequence: CSASPRGGSGNTIYF.

This clonotype came up many times. The chain recombines TRBV4-2 with TRBJ2-5; a possible D gene is TRBD2 (6 bases). Germline V gene data show CDR1 as LGHNA and CDR2 as YNFKEQ. Between the trimmed V and J ends, which lost 8 bases and 2 bases, there was a span of 15 bases. The CDR3 length is 14 residues. The CDR3 protein is CASGGGSAQETQYF. CDR3 nucleotides: TGTGCCAGCGGAGGAGGGTCAGCACAAGAGACCCAGTACTTC.

This clonotype was recorded many times. The gene calls are TRBV20-1 and TRBJ2-1, with 12 bases that match TRBD2. This CDR3 region has 13 residues. V lost 8 bases and J lost 7; bases outside the gene matches: 6. Germline assignment: CDR1 DFQATT and CDR2 SNEGSKA (reference sequence). The DNA for the CDR3 is TGCAGTCCGGGACTAGCGGGTAATAATGAGCAGTTCTTC. Translated: CSPGLAGNNEQFF.

The chain links TRBV6-6 to TRBJ2-6; D remains ambiguous. Germline CDR1 and CDR2: MNHNY and SVGAGI (reference sequence). Trimming pared 11 bases from V and 0 bases from J, leaving 23 bases between. The CDR3 spans 18 residues. The CDR3 here is CACSYPRSGTSGANVLTF. The CDR3, as DNA: TGTGCCTGTAGTTACCCGAGGAGTGGAACCTCTGGGGCCAACGTCCTGACTTTC.

A word on this clonotype: This could be a read error, since a much larger clone is one nucleotide away. The rearrangement uses TRBV5-4 and TRBJ1-2; weak D call: TRBD1 (5 bases). Germline values: CDR1 SGHNT, CDR2 YYREEE (reference sequence). The CDR3 has 12 residues. This CDR3 is CTSTWEGVGYTF. CDR3 bases: TGTACCAGCACCTGGGAAGGGGTCGGGTACACCTTC.

This clonotype has a count of ten or more. The CDR3 DNA reads as TGCAGTGCTAGACGGCAGGTGATTGAGACCCAGTACTTC. This gives the protein CSARRQVIETQYF. The rearrangement joins TRBV20-1 to TRBJ2-5; no reliable D call. CDR3 length: 13 amino acids. Germline-derived CDR1 and CDR2 are DFQATT and SNEGSKA (reference sequence). V was cut by 2 bases and J by 5 bases, with 12 bases left in between.

Remarks on this clonotype: It is likely a read error, because the conserved phenylalanine at the end of the CDR3 is missing. The chain combines TRBV11-3 with TRBJ2-2; TRBD1 aligns across 8 bases. V was clipped by 6 bases and J by 8 bases; unmatched bases: 8. The CDR3 is 14 amino acids. In germline, CDR1 is SGHNT, CDR2 YENEEA. The CDR3 nucleotides are TGTGCCAGCAGGACCGGACAGGGCATTGGGGAGCTGTTTTCT. This translates into CASRTGQGIGELFS.

In this sample, this clonotype turned up once. The CDR3 end shows no conserved phenylalanine or tryptophan, and so a read error is likely. The chain recombines TRBV20-1 with TRBJ1-1; possibly TRBD1 for D (6 bases). The length of the CDR3 is 14 residues. Germline V gene sequence: CDR1 DFQATT, CDR2 SNEGSKA (reference sequence). Trimming shortened V by 1 base and J by 5 bases, and 14 bases separated the two germline ends. Here the CDR3 DNA reads TGCAGTGCTAGAGTGGGACATATGGGAACTGAAGCTTTCATT. It yields the protein CSARVGHMGTEAFI.

This clonotype has a handful of counts. This sequence may be a read error, since a much larger clone differs from it by one base. This chain uses TRBV29-1 with TRBJ2-5; D is unresolved. The CDR3 totals 12 residues. CDR1 and CDR2 from the germline V gene are SQVTM and ANQGSEA. The ends were cut back, 2 bases at V and 9 bases at J, with 13 bases in the middle. The CDR3 spells CSVELGVRPQYF. The CDR3 DNA follows: TGCAGCGTTGAACTCGGCGTGCGTCCCCAGTACTTC.

This clonotype occurred many times. The V and J genes are TRBV20-1 and TRBJ1-2, with 7 positions matching TRBD1. Germline V CDR1 and CDR2: DFQATT, SNEGSKA (reference sequence). With V trimmed by 1 base and J by 5 bases, 4 bases remained unmatched. CDR3 length equals 13 residues. CDR3 nucleotide sequence: TGCAGTGCTAGAGGTCAGGGGGTGTATGGCTACACCTTC. Translation: CSARGQGVYGYTF.

This clonotype was found once. The chain couples TRBV20-1 to TRBJ1-5, with D perhaps matching TRBD1 (5 bases). This CDR3 has 11 amino acids. Per germline, CDR1 DFQATT and CDR2 SNEGSKA (reference sequence). The CDR3 nucleotides read TGCAATGCGACCACAGGCGGTCAATGGCATTTT. As protein: CNATTGGQWHF.

The chain has TRBV20-1 and TRBJ2-2; 10 nucleotides align to TRBD2. The trim removed 4 bases at V and 7 bases at J, leaving 9 bases unmatched. The CDR3 runs 15 residues. Germline CDR1 and CDR2: DFQATT and SNEGSKA (reference sequence). The CDR3 coding sequence is TGCAGTGCTATAGATCTAGCGGGAGACAGCGGGGAGCTGTTTTTT. Translation gives CSAIDLAGDSGELFF.

Turning to this clonotype: Because the CDR3 is missing its conserved closing phenylalanine or tryptophan, this is likely a read error. The limits of the CDR3 on the DNA are not certain, so only TCRdb's listed CDR3 is given. The J gene is TRBJ2-2, the V gene TRBV6-5; the table's D call, TRBD1, was not checked against the DNA. The germline CDR1 and CDR2 sequences are MNHEY and SVGAGI. The CDR3 is made up of 16 amino acids, end residues included. The CDR3 spells CANSQTGGGGPGSSFY.

This clonotype was observed at least ten times. Here the CDR3 reads CASSFYNSYEQYF. In DNA, the CDR3 is TGTGCCAGCAGCTTCTACAATTCCTACGAGCAGTACTTC. The chain has TRBV5-6 and TRBJ2-7, with no clear D. CDR1 SGHDT and CDR2 YYEEEE come from the germline V gene. This CDR3 spans 13 amino acids. Between the trimmed V and J ends, which lost 2 bases and 1 base, there was a span of 7 bases.

In regard to this clonotype: The junction departs from germline at one end; a sequencing error may be responsible. The chain joins TRBV11-2 to TRBJ2-7; 7 bases map to TRBD2. The V gene's germline CDR1 is SGHAT and CDR2 FQNNGV. The CDR3 loop spans 16 amino acids. The DNA for the CDR3 is TGTGCCAGCAGCCCGTGGATTAGCGGGCCCTCCTACGGGCAGTACTTC. Encoded protein: CASSPWISGPSYGQYF.